The next 10 T cell receptor beta chains were all read from a single sample in a study of OX40 agonist ivuxolimab in advanced cancers. The protocol was immunoSEQ multiplex PCR, while the TCRdb copy is restricted to in-frame clones and leaves out a portion. In the table there are about 15,000 clones, about 81% of which are singletons. The sequenced sample was CD4+ or CD8+ T cells sorted from blood, obtained in a trial of the OX40 agonist ivuxolimab. The receptors were sampled from an adult with an advanced solid tumor such as melanoma, head and neck, liver or kidney cancer.

Sample share makes this clone medium-sized. V usage is TRBV19 and J usage is TRBJ2-7; 8 bases align to TRBD2. Germline V gives CDR1 LNHDA, CDR2 SQIVND (reference sequence). The CDR3 sequence is 16 residues long. Losses at the gene ends were 7 bases for V and 0 bases for J; bases not matched to a gene: 11. This CDR3 reads CASKLVGGGSSYEQYF. In DNA form, the CDR3 reads TGTGCCAGTAAGTTGGTAGGCGGGGGGAGCTCCTACGAGCAGTACTTC. Looking up the rest from reference TRBV19 and TRBJ2-7 gives the full variable domain: DGGITQSPKYLFRKEGQNVTLSCEQNLNHDAMYWYRQDPGQGLRLIYYSQIVNDFQKGDIAEGYSVSREKKESFPLTVTSAQKNPTAFYLCASKLVGGGSSYEQYFGPGTRLTVT.

The rearrangement uses TRBV9 and TRBJ2-3, with D hard to call. Trimming left V 0 bases short and J 1 base short, with 6 bases between. From germline, CDR1 is SGDLS and CDR2 YYNGEE. This CDR3 comprises 14 residues. The CDR3 sequence is CASSVGRGTDTQYF. CDR3 in DNA: TGTGCCAGCAGCGTAGGACGGGGCACAGATACGCAGTATTTT.

The V call is TRBV19, the J call TRBJ1-2; 7 bases are a match to TRBD1. Germline CDR1 is LNHDA and CDR2 is SQIVND (reference sequence). The CDR3 runs 15 residues. V lost 3 bases to trimming and J lost 5 bases; unmatched junction nucleotides: 9. In DNA form, the CDR3 reads TGTGCCAGTAGTATGGGTCAGGGGGAATGGTATGGCTACACCTTC. It yields the protein CASSMGQGEWYGYTF.

This chain joins TRBV27 and TRBJ2-7; D gene uncertain. The CDR3 has 14 amino acids. From germline, CDR1 is MNHEY and CDR2 SMNVEV (reference sequence). V was shortened by 2 bases and J by 1 base, with 9 bases between the two germline ends. CDR3 sequence reads: CASSLIGSSYEQYF. CDR3 DNA: TGTGCCAGCAGTTTAATCGGTAGTTCCTACGAGCAGTACTTC.

The chain joins TRBV7-2 to TRBJ2-7; D is uncertain. Germline V lookup: CDR1 SGHTA, CDR2 FQGNSA. V was clipped by 1 base and J by 6 bases, with 16 bases between them. The CDR3 loop spans 15 amino acids. This chain's CDR3 is CASSLDLATLGEQYF. The CDR3 nucleotides read TGTGCCAGCAGCTTAGATCTGGCTACGCTCGGCGAGCAGTACTTC.

This chain uses TRBV6-5 with TRBJ2-7; D gene unclear. Germline lookup yields CDR1 MNHEY and CDR2 SVGAGI. The V end lost 0 bases, the J end lost 3 bases, and 6 bases lay between the germline ends. This CDR3 contains 13 residues. CDR3 nucleotides: TGTGCCAGCAGTTACTCACAGATCTACGAGCAGTACTTC. Amino acids: CASSYSQIYEQYF.

The chain's CDR3 is CASSLGTSGRSSYNEQFF. In DNA form, the CDR3 reads TGTGCCAGCAGCTTAGGAACTAGCGGGAGGTCCTCCTACAATGAGCAGTTCTTC. The V call is TRBV7-7, the J call TRBJ2-1; 12 bases fit TRBD2. CDR1 is SSHAT, CDR2 FNYEAQ, per germline (reference sequence). This CDR3 comprises 18 residues. V was clipped by 1 base and J by 0 bases; unmatched bases: 4.

V usage is TRBV10-2 and J usage is TRBJ2-1, with 8 bases that match TRBD2. The CDR3 has 15 residues. Germline lookup yields CDR1 WSHSY and CDR2 SAAADI. V shed 8 bases and J 1 base; nucleotides not matched to a gene: 7. The chain's CDR3 is CASGNLAGSYNEQFF. For the CDR3, the DNA is TGCGCCAGCGGGAATTTAGCGGGATCCTACAATGAGCAGTTCTTC.

The V gene is TRBV6-5, the J gene TRBJ2-2; 9 bases line up with TRBD1. Germline V gene data show CDR1 as MNHEY and CDR2 as SVGAGI. Trimming at V came to 2 bases and at J to 5 bases, leaving 3 bases not matched to a gene. CDR3 length: 15 amino acids. The CDR3 sequence is CASSYPGTGTGELFF. The CDR3 DNA reads as TGTGCCAGCAGTTACCCGGGGACAGGGACCGGGGAGCTGTTTTTT.

The genes are TRBV19 and TRBJ1-3, with no clear D. CDR3 length: 13 residues. Trimming cost V 5 bases and J 0 bases, with 5 bases left between them. Germline CDR1 is LNHDA and CDR2 is SQIVND (reference sequence). The CDR3 nucleotides are TGTGCCAGTAGTGCCGACTCTGGAAACACCATATATTTT. It yields the protein CASSADSGNTIYF.